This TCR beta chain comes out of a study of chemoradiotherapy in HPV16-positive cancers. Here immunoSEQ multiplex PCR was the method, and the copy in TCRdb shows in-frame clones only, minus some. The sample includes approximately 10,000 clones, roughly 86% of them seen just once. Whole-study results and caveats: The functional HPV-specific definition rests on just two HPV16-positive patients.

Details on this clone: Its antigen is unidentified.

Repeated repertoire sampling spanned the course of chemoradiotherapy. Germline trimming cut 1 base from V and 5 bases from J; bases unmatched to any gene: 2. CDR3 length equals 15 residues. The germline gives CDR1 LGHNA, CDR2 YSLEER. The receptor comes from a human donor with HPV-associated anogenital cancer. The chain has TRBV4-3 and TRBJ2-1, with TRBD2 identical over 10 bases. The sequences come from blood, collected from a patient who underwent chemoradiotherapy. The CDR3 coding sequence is TGCGCCAGCAGCCAAGGACTAGCGGGTAACAATGAGCAGTTCTTC. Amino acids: CASSQGLAGNNEQFF.